Listed below are T cell receptor beta chains from one sample, sequenced in a study of CD8+ T cells in alopecia areata. This table comes from immunoSEQ multiplex PCR, and its TCRdb copy is limited to in-frame clones, with some not included. In the table there are fewer than 150,000 clones, roughly 82% of which are singletons. The input for sequencing was CD8+ T cells sorted from blood, taken at week 4, from a patient treated with tofacitinib. The receptors here all came from a human donor with alopecia areata. CDR3s leave out the opening cysteine and the closing phenylalanine or tryptophan.

v_call cdr3_aa
TRBV7-2 ASSFGVLNTEAF
TRBV29-1 SVEVAGGDIYEQY
TRBV5-6 ASSSPRQGANVLT
TRBV29-1 SVVPSGAYNEQF
TRBV4-1 ASSPNSPSPEAF
TRBV7-8 ASSRILGDETQY
TRBV7-2 ASSLGFQGARDEQY
TRBV27 ASIGEVPYEQY
TRBV6-5 ASTRGGLSYEQY
TRBV7-6 ASSGYRDLASGNTIY
TRBV29-1 SVERTGEAF
TRBV29-1 SVERQGSEAF
TRBV7-2 ASSSSGGLYNEQF
TRBV29-1 SVLGQPSDYGYT
TRBV29-1 SVLGGTGGFEQY
TRBV5-6 ASSLDGGARADTQY
TRBV13 ASSGGRVDKSYNEQF
TRBV7-8 ASSPRAALADTQY
TRBV25-1 ASTPGDDTHLGGYEQY
TRBV5-1 ASSLEGTLGPLEQY
TRBV30 AWSIRVGELF
TRBV27 ASSFPGGELF